The 2 T cell receptor beta chains given below trace back to one sample, sequenced in a study of blood T cell repertoires in COVID-19. Method: immunoSEQ multiplex PCR; TCRdb's copy keeps in-frame clones and lacks some. Of roughly 350,000 clones listed, around nine tenths are singletons. Sequencing used peripheral blood. These receptors were taken from a woman between 65 and 79 years old with COVID-19, enrolled during active disease.

The chain recombines TRBV7-2 with TRBJ2-5; D not certain. V dropped 5 bases and J dropped 3 bases, with 10 bases sitting between them. CDR1 and CDR2 from the germline V gene are SGHTA and FQGNSA. The CDR3 covers 13 residues. DNA of the CDR3: TGTGCCAGCAGCCCGGCTCGGGAAGAGACCCAGTACTTC. Translation gives CASSPAREETQYF.

This chain connects TRBV6-2 or TRBV6-3 to TRBJ1-6, with D possibly being TRBD1 (5 bases). This CDR3 region has 15 residues. V lost 2 bases to trimming and J lost 4 bases, with 9 bases between them. Germline values: CDR1 MNHEY, CDR2 SVGEGT. CDR3 in DNA: TGTGCCAGCAGTTACGGAGGGGATTATAATTCACCCCTCCACTTT. Protein: CASSYGGDYNSPLHF.